This T cell receptor (beta chain) was captured in a study of blood T cell repertoires in COVID-19. Study details: Italy, Spain and the United States were the sources of the convalescent and acute COVID-19 samples. Nucleic acid was either cDNA or gDNA, and it came from T cells, B-cell-depleted T cells, or PBMCs.

The table lists this clone with a few counts. In the original processing: Reference gene primer amplification in the assay estimated nucleated cell counts. Sequencing was performed with immunoSEQ multiplex PCR; in TCRdb, only in-frame clones are kept and a portion is missing. That table gives V, J and clone size, and the DNA gave D and trimming. The sample lists hundreds of thousands of clones, over 65% seen once, with 3.3% in the top ten. The specimen was peripheral blood. The TCR originated in a woman aged 80 or over with acute or convalescent COVID-19.

For the CDR3, the DNA is TGTGCCAGCAGTGCCCAGGGCCATGAAAAACTGTTTTTT. Its translation is CASSAQGHEKLFF. The chain joins TRBV27 to TRBJ1-4, with D possibly being TRBD1 (5 bases). The CDR3 has 13 amino acids. The V gene lost 5 bases and the J gene lost 6 bases, with 10 bases spanning the gap. CDR1 is MNHEY and CDR2 is SMNVEV in the germline V gene (reference sequence).